This T cell receptor (beta chain) was found in a study of PD-1 blockade in classical Hodgkin lymphoma (dated by TCRdb to the early 2020s). For context, the study as a whole: Nivolumab dosing was 3 mg/kg intravenously every 2 weeks, continuing until either disease progression or unacceptable toxicity. To define a peripheral blood immune signature of response to PD-1 blockade in classical Hodgkin lymphoma, the study combined TCR beta sequencing with CyTOF.

The research as a whole found: Trial patients achieving complete response had baseline diversity similar to newly diagnosed patients, whereas partial responders and progressors had significantly lower diversity. Baseline TCR diversity was reported as lower in newly diagnosed patients than in healthy donors, and lower still in relapsed/refractory patients. By C4D1, a significant rise was seen in CD4+ TCR diversity but not in CD8+ TCR diversity (p=0.0027 vs p=0.16), and the rise was most apparent among complete responders (p=0.02). Lower diversity was seen in patients whose nivolumab began less than 1 year after ASCT, and these patients were left out of later analyses so that immune reconstitution would not confound the results. Only a single clinical trial cohort was studied, and what caused the repertoire differences, possibly disease activity or prior therapy, remained undefined.

Trimming takes 1 base from V and 4 bases from J, and the germline ends sit 13 bases apart. From the cysteine up to the phenylalanine, the CDR3 has a length of 15 residues. The entry retains the CDR3 DNA only, 45 bases that are in frame from base 1. The germline V gene (reference sequence) supplies CDR1 LNHDA and CDR2 SQIVND. The sample's time point label, in plain terms: cycle 4 day 1 (C4D1), after 6 weeks of nivolumab. All trial patients had relapsed after autologous stem cell transplantation, with cohorts A, B and C differing in prior brentuximab vedotin exposure. Magnetic negative selection with a Miltenyi CD4+ T cell isolation kit was used to purify CD4+ T cells from thawed PBMCs. The trial cohort was composed of over 50 patients with relapsed/refractory classical Hodgkin lymphoma, for whom complete response, partial response or progressive disease was recorded as best overall response. In the multi-cohort phase II CheckMate 205 trial, trial patients received single-agent nivolumab. Best overall response was determined by an independent review committee according to the 2007 International Working Group response criteria. Trial PBMCs were collected just before the start of nivolumab (C1D1) and during therapy at cycle 2 day 1 and cycle 4 day 1. After peripheral blood was drawn into 8 mL Vacutainer Cell Preparation Tubes, PBMCs were isolated by centrifugation and then cryopreserved. Purified CD4+ and CD8+ fractions were prepared only for cases with an additional available PBMC sample. Magnetically labelled cells were removed on LS columns in a quadroMACS separator, and the flow-through was collected as the purified fraction.

A word on this clone: Its antigen remains undetermined. No per-base quality is available; no much larger clone lies one base away.

Genomic DNA was extracted with the Qiagen DNeasy kit from unsorted PBMCs and from negatively selected CD4+ and CD8+ fractions. TCR beta CDR3 regions were amplified by immunoSEQ multiplex PCR using primers annealing to V and J segments. Amplification bias was minimized using a synthetic immune receptor repertoire, and residual bias was removed computationally after sequencing. Regarding the original processing steps: Repertoire diversity was quantified as the Shannon entropy index using custom Python scripts. Unsorted, CD4+ and CD8+ repertoires were analyzed separately, except in combined analyses where CD4+ and CD8+ sequences were merged in silico. Clonal expansion was defined as at least a 2-fold frequency increase after treatment relative to C1D1, with a pseudocount of 0.5 for undetected baseline clones. Singleton clones were defined as clones with 0 or 1 copy at C1D1, and non-singleton clones were defined as clones with 2 or more copies. By matching protein sequences in sorted samples from the same patient, clones expanded in unsorted samples were annotated as CD4+, CD8+ or unknown. Wilcoxon tests on paired samples were used to test diversity changes from C1D1 to C4D1. The clones in this table, taken by TCRdb from immuneACCESS, are in-frame only. Not every clone is retained; where verified, under half of the shortfall comes from an unresolved V gene, and the cause of the rest is unknown. The V and J calls and clone size are taken from that table; D and trimming were inferred from the DNA. The sample table shows fewer than 35,000 clones, and around nine tenths are seen once. The ten largest clones take up 0.25% to 0.35% of the sample.

The TCR comes from a human donor with classical Hodgkin lymphoma. The sample was CD4+ T cells from blood, taken before the fourth cycle of nivolumab. The rearrangement joined TRBV19 to TRBJ2-5; there is no confident call for the D gene. The CDR3 here reads CASSIVGSVGETQYF. The nucleotide sequence reads as follows: TGTGCCAGTAGTATAGTTGGCAGTGTTGGAGAGACCCAGTACTTC. Where the CDR3 stops, the reference TRBV19 and TRBJ2-5 genes take over; the full variable domain is DGGITQSPKYLFRKEGQNVTLSCEQNLNHDAMYWYRQDPGQGLRLIYYSQIVNDFQKGDIAEGYSVSREKKESFPLTVTSAQKNPTAFYLCASSIVGSVGETQYFGPGTRLLVL.